Shown below are 6 T cell receptor beta chains from a single sample sequenced in a study of ipilimumab plus nivolumab after autologous stem cell transplantation. Assay: immunoSEQ multiplex PCR; the TCRdb copy retains only in-frame clones and omits some. The table shows 84,000 or so clones, with 83% occurring only once. Sequenced material: PBMCs, taken in a trial of ipilimumab plus nivolumab as post-transplant consolidation. The receptor set was obtained from a male donor with diffuse large B-cell lymphoma.

The rearrangement links TRBV4-1 to TRBJ2-7; D not resolved. Between the trimmed V and J ends, which lost 3 bases and 6 bases, there was a span of 12 bases. Germline CDR1 and CDR2: MGHRA and YSYEKL. The CDR3 is 13 residues long. The CDR3 nucleotides read TGCGCCAGCAGCCAGGCCACCTACCTCGAGCAGTACTTC. It translates to CASSQATYLEQYF.

The gene calls are TRBV11-2 and TRBJ2-7; no definite D call. Trimming left V 6 bases short and J 6 bases short, with 9 bases between. From germline, CDR1 is SGHAT and CDR2 FQNNGV. The CDR3 contains 11 residues. CDR3 DNA: TGTGCCAGCAGATCTGGGGTCGAGCAGTACTTC. As protein: CASRSGVEQYF.

The chain is built from TRBV27 and TRBJ1-2; TRBD1 aligns across 7 bases. J lost 8 bases, V lost 2 bases, and 5 bases had no gene match. The CDR3 is 13 amino acids. The germline CDR1 and CDR2 sequences are MNHEY and SMNVEV (reference sequence). The CDR3 reads CASSLPTGRGYTF. CDR3 in DNA: TGTGCCAGCAGTTTACCGACAGGGCGAGGCTACACCTTC.

The rearrangement links TRBV30 to TRBJ2-7; 9 nucleotides agree with TRBD1. Germline lookup yields CDR1 GTSNPN and CDR2 SVGIG (reference sequence). This CDR3 contains 14 residues. V was clipped by 3 bases and J by 3 bases; unmatched bases: 6. The CDR3 loop is CAWSEGQGNYEQYF. As DNA, the CDR3 is TGTGCCTGGAGCGAAGGACAGGGGAACTACGAGCAGTACTTC.

CDR3 DNA sequence: TGTGCCAGCAGCTCCGCGGGACAGGGGGCAGATACGCAGTATTTT. It specifies CASSSAGQGADTQYF. The V and J genes are TRBV11-2 and TRBJ2-3; 11 bases are a match to TRBD1. The germline V gene encodes CDR1 SGHAT and CDR2 FQNNGV. J was trimmed by 4 bases and V by 4 bases; bases with no gene match: 4. CDR3 size: 15 residues.

This clone was seen only once. The chain combines TRBV5-1 with TRBJ2-7, with 9 bases that match TRBD1. CDR1 and CDR2 from the germline V gene are SGHRS and YFSETQ. The CDR3 covers 14 residues. Trimming took 4 bases from V and 5 from J; bases not matched to a gene: 7. The CDR3 loop is CASSRGTGRDEQYF. CDR3 in DNA: TGCGCCAGCAGCCGGGGGACAGGGCGGGACGAGCAGTACTTC.